This T cell receptor beta chain was retrieved from a study of cytomegalovirus exposure and HLA in healthy donors. Trimming took 6 bases from V and 4 from J; bases not matched to a gene: 5. The CDR3 runs 14 residues. Germline loops: CDR1 SNHLY, CDR2 FYNNEI. Whole-study results and caveats: Follow-up analysis found HLA locus-dependent TCR association rates, highest for DRB1 and lowest for HLA-C. Sequencing artifact likely explains a cluster of highly shared sequence variants.

Vbeta (60) and Jbeta (13) primers were used in the PCR. Profiling relied on immunoSEQ multiplex PCR, and the TCRdb table lists in-frame clones only, not all of them. The table lists some 160,000 clones, 82% of them singletons. On this clone: The target antigen is unknown.

Sample: PBMCs. The chain employs TRBV2 and TRBJ1-4; 7 nucleotides line up with TRBD1. This TCR was recovered from a male donor in good health and CMV-seronegative. CDR3 residues: CASRGTDFNEKLFF. In DNA form, the CDR3 reads TGTGCCAGCAGGGGGACAGACTTTAATGAAAAACTGTTTTTT.